This T cell receptor (beta chain) was obtained from a study of blood T cell repertoires in COVID-19. Study overall: The analysed material was cDNA or gDNA that came from T cells, B-cell-depleted T cells, or PBMCs.

Seattle enrolled patients during active infection and tracked them longitudinally. CDR3 size: 16 residues. V dropped 4 bases and J dropped 8; count of bases not matched to a gene: 9. Germline V gene lookup returns CDR1 KGHDR and CDR2 SFDVKD. This table comes from immunoSEQ multiplex PCR, and its TCRdb copy is limited to in-frame clones, with some not included. Here the sample spans around 160,000 clones, approximately 90% being singletons. Sequenced material: peripheral blood. The chain combines TRBV24-1 with TRBJ2-3; 12 positions agree with TRBD1. The TCR originated in a woman in her sixties or seventies with COVID-19, enrolled during active disease. CDR3 DNA: TGTGCCACCAGTGAACCGGGACAGGGGGCGCGGGGTACGCAGTATTTT. Protein sequence: CATSEPGQGARGTQYF.